This passage covers 18 T cell receptor beta chains from one sample sequenced in a study of beta chain features in type 1 diabetes. Investigators reverse transcribed all isolated RNA, so they sequenced expressed TCRB transcripts. Profiled with immunoSEQ multiplex PCR; TCRdb holds only in-frame clones, not every one. The top ten clones hold more than 0.08% of a sample with 680,000 or so clones, roughly 15% of them seen once. Sequenced sample: naive CD4+ T cells from blood. These receptors were taken from a man younger than 35 in good health.

The chain carries TRBV7-2 and TRBJ2-3; 9 nucleotides line up with TRBD2. The CDR3 consists of 19 residues. V shed 3 bases, J shed 2 bases, and the junction held 15 bases outside the gene matches. Germline V gene lookup returns CDR1 SGHTA and CDR2 FQGNSA. The CDR3 region has the DNA TGTGCCAGCAGCTTGTCGCCCGGGGTTGCGGGGGGGAACACAGATACGCAGTATTTT. Its translation: CASSLSPGVAGGNTDTQYF.

A few counts support this clone. V and J are TRBV7-8 and TRBJ2-1, with TRBD2 matching over 15 bases. The trim removed 5 bases at V and 9 bases at J, leaving 8 bases unmatched. The germline V gene has CDR1 SGHVS and CDR2 FQNEAQ. This CDR3 region has 16 residues. The CDR3 nucleotides are TGTGCCAGCAGCCCCGCCGGGACTAGCGGGGGGAGTGAGCAGTTCTTC. It yields the protein CASSPAGTSGGSEQFF.

This chain connects TRBV2 to TRBJ1-4; possibly TRBD1 for D (5 bases). From germline, CDR1 is SNHLY and CDR2 FYNNEI. The CDR3 has 13 residues. V was trimmed by 4 bases and J by 6 bases, leaving 9 bases between them. The CDR3 loop reads CASSGRQHEKLFF. The CDR3 DNA is TGTGCCAGCAGTGGTAGACAGCATGAAAAACTGTTTTTT.

This clone was counted only a few times. The CDR3 region has the DNA TGTGCCAGCAGCTTAACCCCCCGCGAACCTGAAGCTTTCTTT. Residues: CASSLTPREPEAFF. This chain joins TRBV7-3 and TRBJ1-1; no definite D call. Trimming pared 0 bases from V and 6 bases from J, leaving 11 bases between. The CDR3 consists of 14 residues. Germline V gene data show CDR1 as SGHTA and CDR2 as FQGTGA.

The chain links TRBV7-9 to TRBJ1-4; tentatively, D is TRBD1 (6 bases). The germline CDR1 and CDR2 sequences are SEHNR and FQNEAQ (reference sequence). CDR3 length: 18 amino acids. The germline V and J ends were trimmed by 0 bases and 5 bases, with 19 bases remaining between them. The CDR3 sequence: CASSLAAQTTGRNEKLFF. DNA of the CDR3: TGTGCCAGCAGCTTAGCCGCTCAAACGACAGGCCGGAATGAAAAACTGTTTTTT.

Notes on this clone: The same CDR3 arises from other DNA sequences in this sample as well. The rearrangement links TRBV6-5 to TRBJ1-5, with D possibly being TRBD1 (5 bases). Germline CDR1 and CDR2: MNHEY and SVGAGI. The CDR3 spans 15 residues. Trimming stripped 0 bases from V and 1 base from J, with 7 bases between. The CDR3 reads CASSYSGASNQPQHF. In DNA, the CDR3 is TGTGCCAGCAGTTACTCAGGGGCCAGCAATCAGCCCCAGCATTTT.

The rearrangement uses TRBV6-5 and TRBJ1-1; no clear D. The CDR3 is made up of 12 amino acids. Deletions cut 5 bases from V and 10 bases from J, with 14 bases between. Germline V gives CDR1 MNHEY, CDR2 SVGAGI. The CDR3 sequence is CASSPRRIGAFF. The CDR3 DNA sequence: TGTGCCAGCAGTCCCAGGAGAATAGGAGCTTTCTTT.

This clone was picked up a small number of times. The V gene is TRBV13, the J gene TRBJ2-7; no reliable D call. The V gene lost 0 bases and the J gene lost 0 bases, with 24 bases spanning the gap. The CDR3 sequence is 20 residues long. CDR1 and CDR2 (germline): PRHDT, FYEKMQ (reference sequence). The CDR3 is CASSLGLILGRVLSSYEQYF. The DNA of the CDR3 is TGTGCCAGCAGCTTAGGTTTGATTCTAGGTAGGGTCCTGAGCTCCTACGAGCAGTACTTC. The full variable domain, in which reference TRBV13 and TRBJ2-7 provide the parts outside the CDR3, is AAGVIQSPRHLIKEKRETATLKCYPIPRHDTVYWYQQGPGQDPQFLISFYEKMQSDKGSIPDRFSAQQFSDYHSELNMSSLELGDSALYFCASSLGLILGRVLSSYEQYFGPGTRLTVT.

This clone has just a few counts. The V gene is TRBV7-9, the J gene TRBJ2-5, with 12 bases aligning to TRBD2. Per the germline V gene, CDR1 is SEHNR and CDR2 is FQNEAQ (reference sequence). The CDR3 contains 16 residues. Trimming at V came to 5 bases and at J to 5 bases, leaving 9 bases not matched to a gene. The CDR3 nucleotides read TGTGCCAGCAGCCTCGCTAGCGGGGGGGCCTGGGAGACCCAGTACTTC. Translating it yields CASSLASGGAWETQYF.

V usage is TRBV1 and J usage is TRBJ2-7; the table gives TRBD2 as D, unverified against the DNA. TRBV1 is shown as a pseudogene. The CDR3 consists of 18 residues. DNA for the CDR3: TGCACCAGCAGCCGCGTGACTAGCGGGAGTCACCATACCTACGAGCAGTACTTC. This gives the protein CTSSRVTSGSHHTYEQYF.

In DNA form, the CDR3 reads TGTGCCATCAGTGCGGATTATGGCTACACCTTC. Translation gives CAISADYGYTF. The chain links TRBV10-3 to TRBJ1-2; D is uncertain. Between the trimmed V and J ends, which lost 4 bases and 5 bases, there was a span of 5 bases. The CDR3 length is 11 residues. In germline, CDR1 is ENHRY, CDR2 SYGVKD.

V gene TRBV2 combines with J gene TRBJ1-5; D uncertain. Germline values: CDR1 SNHLY, CDR2 FYNNEI. Trimming stripped 7 bases from V and 4 bases from J, with 14 bases between. This CDR3 contains 14 residues. The CDR3 is CASTLGFRNQPQHF. CDR3 coding DNA: TGTGCCAGCACGTTGGGTTTTCGAAATCAGCCCCAGCATTTT.

With regard to this clone: Other DNA sequences in this specimen translate into the identical CDR3. The chain joins TRBV7-2 to TRBJ2-7, with 7 bases identical to TRBD1. Germline CDR1 SGHTA, CDR2 FQGNSA. CDR3 size: 14 residues. Trimming removed 5 bases from V and 3 bases from J; junction bases left unmatched: 7. CDR3 DNA: TGTGCCAGCAGCCCCCGACAGGGTAACTACGAGCAGTACTTC. Residues: CASSPRQGNYEQYF.

This clone was seen more than once but under ten times. This chain joins TRBV28 and TRBJ2-5, with 7 positions matching TRBD1. With 5 bases clipped from V and 2 bases from J, the junction kept 14 bases outside the gene matches. This CDR3 spans 17 amino acids. Germline CDR1 MDHEN, CDR2 SYDVKM. The CDR3 region is CASSPTYLQGPQETQYF. The CDR3 DNA follows: TGTGCCAGCAGTCCAACTTACCTACAGGGGCCTCAAGAGACCCAGTACTTC.

This chain joins TRBV6-1 and TRBJ2-3, with TRBD2 as a possible D gene (5 bases). This CDR3 is built from 15 residues. V was shortened by 8 bases and J by 4 bases, with 19 bases between the two germline ends. CDR1 is MNHNS, CDR2 SASEGT, per germline. In DNA form, the CDR3 reads TGTGCCAGCGGTGCGGACTTTACACACCCAGATACGCAGTATTTT. This sequence encodes CASGADFTHPDTQYF.

The genes are TRBV27 and TRBJ2-7; D is undetermined. V gave up 3 bases and J gave up 3 bases, with 9 bases separating them. The V gene's germline CDR1 is MNHEY and CDR2 SMNVEV (reference sequence). The CDR3 extends over 13 amino acids. The CDR3 DNA follows: TGTGCCAGCAGTTTCCCAGGTAGCTACGAGCAGTACTTC. Translation: CASSFPGSYEQYF.

This clone has more than one count but fewer than ten. This rearrangement joins TRBV5-1 to TRBJ1-3; weak D call: TRBD1 (5 bases). The CDR3 loop spans 14 amino acids. CDR1 is SGHRS, CDR2 YFSETQ, per germline. V gave up 4 bases and J gave up 4 bases, with 12 bases separating them. In DNA form, the CDR3 reads TGCGCCAGCAGCGTGGGGCCAGGGGGAAACACCATATATTTT. Translated: CASSVGPGGNTIYF.

The chain employs TRBV4-2 and TRBJ1-2, with TRBD1 matching over 10 bases. The CDR3 runs 16 residues. V lost 0 bases and J lost 8; bases outside the gene matches: 9. Germline V gene data show CDR1 as LGHNA and CDR2 as YNFKEQ. The CDR3 region has the DNA TGTGCCAGCAGCCAAGACCCCGGACAGGGGGTAAGAGGCTACACCTTC. It is translated as CASSQDPGQGVRGYTF.